The present T cell receptor (beta chain) was sequenced within a study of response to subunit inactivated influenza vaccine. This clonotype came up many times. Antigen specificity is unknown. Study conclusions and caveats: Authors suggested that a seasonal influenza vaccination recruits few new T cells each time.

TCRdb reprocessed the RT-PCR reads with MiXCR, giving one entry per CDR3 protein. This sample has approximately 480,000 distinct CDR3 sequences, with roughly 11% found just once. Trimming removed 8 bases from V and 0 bases from J; junction bases left unmatched: 2. The CDR3 extends over 13 amino acids. The chain links TRBV12-3 or TRBV12-4 to TRBJ2-3; 7 bases line up with TRBD1. This clonotype was sampled from a man aged 45 to 65 who received an inactivated influenza vaccine. The input for sequencing was PBMCs from blood, taken 45 days after vaccination. CDR3 loop: CASRTGSTDTQYF. DNA of the CDR3: TGTGCCAGCCGGACAGGTAGCACAGATACGCAGTATTTT.